This T cell receptor (beta chain) is drawn from a study of shared clonotypes between healthy human individuals. Some clones are missing from TCRdb's copy, which holds only in-frame ones; the method was immunoSEQ multiplex PCR. Among a few million clones listed, over 90% were seen once. The germline gives CDR1 SGHNT, CDR2 YYREEE (reference sequence). The junction had 11 bases not matched to a gene; V was cut back by 0 bases and J by 7 bases. This CDR3 has 16 amino acids. The J gene is TRBJ1-2, the V gene TRBV5-4; 8 bases fit TRBD1. The sequence was collected from a man aged 18 to 29 in good health. Some clones in this sample may be carry-over from other donors' samples. Sequences were obtained from naive CD4+ T cells from PBMCs. Subset defined: CD45RA+ positively selected. The CDR3 here is CASSLEGGRGQFGYTF. The DNA for the CDR3 is TGTGCCAGCAGCTTGGAGGGCGGCAGGGGGCAGTTTGGCTACACCTTC.